Presented here are 6 T cell receptor beta chains from one specimen sequenced in a study of T cells in localized non-small cell lung cancer. Generated by immunoSEQ multiplex PCR, the TCRdb table keeps only in-frame clones and is missing some. The sample has 72,000 or so clones, approximately 85% seen once. The material sequenced was peripheral blood, taken before any cancer treatment. These receptors were collected from an older female donor with stage I lung adenocarcinoma.

The chain joins TRBV19 to TRBJ1-2; D is perhaps TRBD1 (5 bases). The germline V gene has CDR1 LNHDA and CDR2 SQIVND (reference sequence). The V end was cut by 10 bases, the J end by 6 bases, with 21 bases between. The CDR3 is 14 residues long. The CDR3 reads CATTGRGGRDGYTF. CDR3 in DNA: TGTGCCACCACGGGACGAGGAGGGAGAGATGGCTACACCTTC.

J is TRBJ2-1 and V is TRBV11-2; the D is unclear. CDR1 and CDR2 (germline): SGHAT, FQNNGV. There are 15 residues in the CDR3. Between the trimmed V and J ends, which lost 2 bases and 7 bases, there was a span of 15 bases. The CDR3 DNA follows: TGTGCCAGCAGCTTACGCTCTCCAAGTTGGAATGAGCAGTTCTTC. Translated, it gives CASSLRSPSWNEQFF. Looking up the rest from reference TRBV11-2 and TRBJ2-1 gives the full variable domain: EAGVAQSPRYKIIEKRQSVAFWCNPISGHATLYWYQQILGQGPKLLIQFQNNGVVDDSQLPKDRFSAERLKGVDSTLKIQPAKLEDSAVYLCASSLRSPSWNEQFFGPGTRLTVL.

This sequence joins TRBV6-1 and TRBJ1-1; D is undetermined. Trimming pared 6 bases from V and 0 bases from J, leaving 5 bases between. Germline V gene lookup returns CDR1 MNHNS and CDR2 SASEGT. The CDR3 contains 12 residues. The CDR3 nucleotides read TGTGCCAGCAGCAGGTTGAACACTGAAGCTTTCTTT. Amino acids: CASSRLNTEAFF.

This chain connects TRBV14 to TRBJ1-4; the D is unclear. V lost 1 base, J lost 2 bases, and 8 bases lay in between. The germline CDR1 and CDR2 sequences are SGHDN and FVKESK. CDR3 length equals 15 residues. CDR3 coding DNA: TGTGCCAGCAGCCAAGTGGGGAAGACTAATGAAAAACTGTTTTTT. It encodes CASSQVGKTNEKLFF.

The chain employs TRBV25-1 and TRBJ1-1; no reliable D call. Germline V gives CDR1 MGHDK, CDR2 SYGVNS. The V end lost 3 bases, the J end lost 6 bases, and 11 bases lay between the germline ends. CDR3 size: 13 residues. CDR3 in amino acids: CASSEAGISEAFF. CDR3 nucleotide sequence: TGTGCCAGCAGTGAGGCAGGTATATCTGAAGCTTTCTTT.

In its sample, this clone was seen once. The chain carries TRBV29-1 and TRBJ2-5; TRBD2 is a possible D gene (5 bases). The ends were cut back, 4 bases at V and 5 bases at J, with 17 bases in the middle. Germline V gives CDR1 SQVTM, CDR2 ANQGSEA. The CDR3 runs 14 residues. Written as DNA, the CDR3 is TGCAGCGTTGGTGAGGGATCCACTTCCGAGACCCAGTACTTC. This encodes CSVGEGSTSETQYF.